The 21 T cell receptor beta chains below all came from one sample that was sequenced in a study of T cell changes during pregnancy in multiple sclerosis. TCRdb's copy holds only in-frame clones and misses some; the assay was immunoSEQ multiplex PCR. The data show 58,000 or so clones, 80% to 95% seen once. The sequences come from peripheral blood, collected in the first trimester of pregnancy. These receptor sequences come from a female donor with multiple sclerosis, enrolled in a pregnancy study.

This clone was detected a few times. The DNA for the CDR3 is TGTGCCAGCAGCCCTGACACAGGGAACTATGGCTACACCTTC. Residues: CASSPDTGNYGYTF. V gene TRBV7-2 combines with J gene TRBJ1-2, with a possible D match to TRBD1 (6 bases). Trimming pared 5 bases from V and 2 bases from J, leaving 12 bases between. The germline V gene encodes CDR1 SGHTA and CDR2 FQGNSA. The CDR3 has 14 residues.

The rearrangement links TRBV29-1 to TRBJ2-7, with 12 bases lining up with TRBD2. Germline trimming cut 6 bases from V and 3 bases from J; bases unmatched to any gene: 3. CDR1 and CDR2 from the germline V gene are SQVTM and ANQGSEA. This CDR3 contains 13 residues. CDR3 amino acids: CSVRLAGDYEQYF. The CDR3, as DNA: TGCAGCGTAAGACTAGCGGGAGACTACGAGCAGTACTTC.

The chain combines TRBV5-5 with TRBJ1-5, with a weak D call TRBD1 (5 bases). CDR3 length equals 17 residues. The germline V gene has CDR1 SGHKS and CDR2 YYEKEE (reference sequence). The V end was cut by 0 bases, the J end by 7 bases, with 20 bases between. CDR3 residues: CASSLEVRDLIVQPQHF. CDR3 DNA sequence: TGTGCCAGCAGCTTGGAGGTCAGGGATTTGATCGTCCAGCCCCAGCATTTT.

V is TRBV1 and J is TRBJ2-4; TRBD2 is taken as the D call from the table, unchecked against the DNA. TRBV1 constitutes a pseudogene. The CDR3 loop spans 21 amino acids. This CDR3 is CTSSHKSGTSGRVQSKNIQYF. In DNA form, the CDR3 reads TGCACCAGCAGCCACAAATCCGGGACTAGCGGGAGGGTACAATCCAAAAACATTCAGTACTTC.

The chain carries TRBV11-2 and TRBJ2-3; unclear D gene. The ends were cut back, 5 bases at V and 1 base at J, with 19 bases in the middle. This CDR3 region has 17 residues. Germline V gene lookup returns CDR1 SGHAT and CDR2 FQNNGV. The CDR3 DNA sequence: TGTGCCAGCAGCCACCGGGTGATTTTGGCTGGCACAGATACGCAGTATTTT. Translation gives CASSHRVILAGTDTQYF. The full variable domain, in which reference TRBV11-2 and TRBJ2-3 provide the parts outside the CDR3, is EAGVAQSPRYKIIEKRQSVAFWCNPISGHATLYWYQQILGQGPKLLIQFQNNGVVDDSQLPKDRFSAERLKGVDSTLKIQPAKLEDSAVYLCASSHRVILAGTDTQYFGPGTRLTVL.

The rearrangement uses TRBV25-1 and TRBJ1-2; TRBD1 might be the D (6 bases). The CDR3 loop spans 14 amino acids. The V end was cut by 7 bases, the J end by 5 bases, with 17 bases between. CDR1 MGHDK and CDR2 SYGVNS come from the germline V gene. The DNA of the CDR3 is TGTGCCAGCATGGGGGCCTTTAATTATTATGGCTACACCTTC. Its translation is CASMGAFNYYGYTF.

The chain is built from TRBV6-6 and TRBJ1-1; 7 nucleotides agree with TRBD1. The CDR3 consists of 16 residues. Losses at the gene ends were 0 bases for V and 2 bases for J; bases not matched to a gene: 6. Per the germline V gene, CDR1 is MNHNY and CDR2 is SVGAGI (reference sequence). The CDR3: CASSYSLTGRNTEAFF. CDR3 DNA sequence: TGTGCCAGCAGTTACTCCTTGACAGGGCGAAACACTGAAGCTTTCTTT.

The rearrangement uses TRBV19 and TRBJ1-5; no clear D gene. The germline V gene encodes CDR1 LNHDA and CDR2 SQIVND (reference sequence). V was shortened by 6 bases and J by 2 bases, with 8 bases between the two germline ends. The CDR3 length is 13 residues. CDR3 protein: CASRTGGNQPQHF. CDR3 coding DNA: TGTGCCAGTAGGACCGGGGGCAATCAGCCCCAGCATTTT.

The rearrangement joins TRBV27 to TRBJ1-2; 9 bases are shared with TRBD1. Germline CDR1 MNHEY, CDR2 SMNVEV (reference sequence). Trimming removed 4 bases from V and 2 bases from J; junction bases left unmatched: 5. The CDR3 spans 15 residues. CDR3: CASSWGTGFNYGYTF. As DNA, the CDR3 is TGTGCCAGCAGTTGGGGGACAGGGTTCAACTATGGCTACACCTTC.

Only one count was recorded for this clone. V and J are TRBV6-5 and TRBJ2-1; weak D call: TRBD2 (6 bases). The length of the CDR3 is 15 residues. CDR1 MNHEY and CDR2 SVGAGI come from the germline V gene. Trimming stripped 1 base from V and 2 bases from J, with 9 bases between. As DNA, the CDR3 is TGTGCCAGCAGTTACTTCGCTAGCGCCTACAATGAGCAGTTCTTC. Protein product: CASSYFASAYNEQFF.

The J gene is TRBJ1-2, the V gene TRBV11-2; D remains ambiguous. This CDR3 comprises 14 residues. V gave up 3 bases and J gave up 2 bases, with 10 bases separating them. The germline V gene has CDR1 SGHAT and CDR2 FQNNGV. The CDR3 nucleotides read TGTGCCAGCAGCTTTGCCGACTACAACTATGGCTACACCTTC. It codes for CASSFADYNYGYTF.

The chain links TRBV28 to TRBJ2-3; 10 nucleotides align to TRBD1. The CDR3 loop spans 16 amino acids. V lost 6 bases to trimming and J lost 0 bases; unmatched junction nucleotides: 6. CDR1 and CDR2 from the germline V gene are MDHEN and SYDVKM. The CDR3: CASSSGQGGSTDTQYF. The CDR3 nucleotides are TGTGCCAGCAGCTCAGGACAGGGGGGTAGCACAGATACGCAGTATTTT.

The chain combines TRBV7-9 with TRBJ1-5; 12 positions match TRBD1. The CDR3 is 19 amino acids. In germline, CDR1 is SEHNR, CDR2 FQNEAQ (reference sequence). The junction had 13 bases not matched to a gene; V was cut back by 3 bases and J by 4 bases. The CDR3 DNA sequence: TGTGCCAGCAGCTTCAGTTTTGGGACAGGGGGCCCTCAGAATCAGCCCCAGCATTTT. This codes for CASSFSFGTGGPQNQPQHF.

The CDR3 region has the DNA TGTGCCAGCAGCTTGGTCGGGGATCTTAATGAAAAACTGTTTTTT. Amino acids: CASSLVGDLNEKLFF. This chain links TRBV5-6 with TRBJ1-4; D uncertain. CDR3 length: 15 amino acids. Per the germline V gene, CDR1 is SGHDT and CDR2 is YYEEEE. V gave up 0 bases and J gave up 4 bases, with 10 bases separating them.

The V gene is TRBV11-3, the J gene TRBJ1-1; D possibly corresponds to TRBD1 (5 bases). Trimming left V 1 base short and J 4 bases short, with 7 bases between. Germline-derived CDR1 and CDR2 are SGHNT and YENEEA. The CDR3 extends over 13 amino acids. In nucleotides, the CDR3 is TGTGCCAGCAGCTTAGGGACAAGCACTGAAGCTTTCTTT. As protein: CASSLGTSTEAFF.

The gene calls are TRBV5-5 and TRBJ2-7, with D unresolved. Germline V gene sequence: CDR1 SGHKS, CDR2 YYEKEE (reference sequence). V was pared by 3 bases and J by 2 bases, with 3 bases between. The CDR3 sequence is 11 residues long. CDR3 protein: CASSSPYEQYF. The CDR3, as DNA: TGTGCCAGCAGCTCTCCCTACGAGCAGTACTTC.

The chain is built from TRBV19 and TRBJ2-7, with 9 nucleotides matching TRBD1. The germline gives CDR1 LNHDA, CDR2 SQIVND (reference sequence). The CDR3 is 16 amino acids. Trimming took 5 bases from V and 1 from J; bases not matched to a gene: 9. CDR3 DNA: TGTGCCAGTAGTGGGACAGGGAAGGGTAAGTCCTACGAGCAGTACTTC. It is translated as CASSGTGKGKSYEQYF. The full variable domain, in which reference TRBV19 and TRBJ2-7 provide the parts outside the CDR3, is DGGITQSPKYLFRKEGQNVTLSCEQNLNHDAMYWYRQDPGQGLRLIYYSQIVNDFQKGDIAEGYSVSREKKESFPLTVTSAQKNPTAFYLCASSGTGKGKSYEQYFGPGTRLTVT.

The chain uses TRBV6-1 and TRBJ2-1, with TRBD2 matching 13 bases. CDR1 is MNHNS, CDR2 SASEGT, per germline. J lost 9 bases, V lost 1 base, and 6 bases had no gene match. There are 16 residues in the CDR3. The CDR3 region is CASSEGTSGRVAEQFF. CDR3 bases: TGTGCCAGCAGTGAAGGGACTAGCGGGAGAGTTGCTGAGCAGTTCTTC.

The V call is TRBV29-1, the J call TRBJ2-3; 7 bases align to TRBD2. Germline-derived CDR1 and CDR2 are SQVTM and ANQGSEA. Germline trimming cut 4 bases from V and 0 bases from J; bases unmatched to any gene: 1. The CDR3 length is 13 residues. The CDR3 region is CSVGSGSTDTQYF. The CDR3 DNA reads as TGCAGCGTTGGTAGCGGGAGCACAGATACGCAGTATTTT.

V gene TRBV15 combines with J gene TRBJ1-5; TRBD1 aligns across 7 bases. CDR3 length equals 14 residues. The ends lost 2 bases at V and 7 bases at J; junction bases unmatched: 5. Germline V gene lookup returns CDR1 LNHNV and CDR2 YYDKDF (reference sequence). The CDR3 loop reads CATSRTTGVQPQHF. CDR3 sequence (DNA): TGTGCCACCAGCAGAACCACAGGGGTCCAGCCCCAGCATTTT.

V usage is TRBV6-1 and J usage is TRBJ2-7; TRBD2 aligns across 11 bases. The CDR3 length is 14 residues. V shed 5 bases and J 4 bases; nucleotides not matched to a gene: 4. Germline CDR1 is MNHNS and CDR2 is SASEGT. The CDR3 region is CASSTGLAVYEQYF. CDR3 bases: TGTGCCAGCAGTACGGGACTAGCGGTGTACGAGCAGTACTTC.